This TCR beta chain was sequenced during a study of glioma-infiltrating T cells after dendritic cell vaccination. This CDR3 is 16 amino acids long. Germline CDR1 is SGHNT and CDR2 is YENEEA. Repertoires were generated with immunoSEQ multiplex PCR, while TCRdb's copy carries only in-frame clones and drops some. This sample has almost 65,000 clones, with 75% to 90% found just once. Concerning this clone itself: Relative to the germline gene, one junction end is altered; a read error may explain this.

The TCR comes from a human donor with glioblastoma. The sequenced sample was blood, obtained before dendritic cell vaccination. The V call is TRBV11-3, the J call TRBJ2-3, with D possibly matching TRBD2 (8 bases). The CDR3 DNA reads TGTGCCAGCAGCTTAGGGGGTATAGCGGGGACAGATGCGCAGTATTTT. Residues: CASSLGGIAGTDAQYF. The complete variable domain, with remaining parts taken from reference TRBV11-3 and TRBJ2-3, reads EAGVVQSPRYKIIEKKQPVAFWCNPISGHNTLYWYLQNLGQGPELLIRYENEEAVDDSQLPKDRFSAERLKGVDSTLKIQPAELGDSAVYLCASSLGGIAGTDAQYFGPGTRLTVL.